This T cell receptor beta chain emerged from a study of blood T cell repertoires in COVID-19 (dated by TCRdb to 2018 to 2021). About the study as a whole: Collaborator samples came from the United States, Italy and Spain and covered acute and convalescent phases of COVID-19. Deeply sampled blood TCRbeta repertoires from subjects exposed to, actively infected with, or recovered from COVID-19 were included in the dataset. HLA class I and class II types, where available, came from metadata supplied by the sample provider rather than from assay-based typing. The prospective study material was composed of cDNA or gDNA derived from T cells, B-cell-depleted T cells, or PBMCs. A de-identified subject ID, COVID-19 status, age in years and sex were almost always included in the sample metadata. The samples were drawn from the first 160 participants of the ongoing ImmuneRACE study and from some 1,300 subjects provided by 6 global collaborators. The repertoires were released in a freely available public database intended as a resource for research on the immune response to SARS-CoV-2. Overall study results and their limits: Clinical and demographic metadata were provided uncurated, with the amount varying by source and participant.

Each collaborating institution followed its own protocols to collect whole blood in K2EDTA tubes. For TCRbeta analysis, collaborator samples were shipped as frozen whole blood, as isolated PBMCs, or as DNA extracted from either sample type. This clone was detected many times. Its antigen has not been determined. The record has no base qualities; no much larger clone is one base away. TCRbeta CDR3 regions were amplified from genomic DNA by means of the immunoSEQ Assay, a bias-controlled multiplex PCR. From the authors' description of their analysis: Nucleated cell counts per sample were estimated from amplification of reference gene primers within the assay. To quantify the absolute abundance of each unique TCRbeta CDR3 rearrangement, sequence reads were collapsed and filtered. For each sample, productive Simpson clonality was calculated by taking the square root of Simpson's diversity index across productive rearrangements. Sourced from immuneACCESS, this table was stored by TCRdb with only in-frame sequences that have V and J called. A share of the clones is absent; for the studies checked, an unresolved V gene accounts for under half, and the remainder has no known explanation. The DNA gave D and trimming, while V, J and clone size come from that table. A total of roughly 35,000 clones appear in this sample, about 85% of them only once. The ten largest clones represent less than 30% of the sample.

Trimming takes 4 bases off V and 5 bases off J; junction bases not matched to a gene: 12. The CDR3 spans 16 residues, from the cysteine through the phenylalanine. Only the CDR3 DNA stays, 48 bases, in frame from base 1. From the germline V gene, CDR1 is MNHEY and CDR2 is SVGEGT. Sequenced material: peripheral blood. The sequence links TRBV6-2 or TRBV6-3 to TRBJ2-5; TRBD2 aligns with 8 central bases. This TCR was sampled from a man older than 75 with active or convalescent COVID-19. The CDR3 loop reads CASSSPGGPFYETQYF. The DNA sequence is given as TGTGCCAGCAGTTCACCGGGGGGGCCCTTCTATGAGACCCAGTACTTC.